This TCR beta chain was profiled in a study of PD-1 blockade in classical Hodgkin lymphoma. After autologous stem cell transplantation all patients relapsed, and prior brentuximab vedotin exposure differed between cohorts. Profiled with immunoSEQ multiplex PCR; TCRdb holds only in-frame clones, not every one. The sample yields some 65,000 clones, around 75% seen once. This clone was detected once. Its specificity is unknown. Study outcomes and limitations: The CD4+ diversity rise by C4D1 was clearest in complete responders. Reports described newly diagnosed patients as having lower baseline TCR diversity than healthy donors.

The germline V and J ends were trimmed by 3 bases and 3 bases, with 6 bases remaining between them. Germline values: CDR1 LNHDA, CDR2 SQIVND (reference sequence). The CDR3 runs to 13 residues. The source was peripheral blood mononuclear cells (PBMCs), collected before the second cycle of nivolumab. V usage is TRBV19 and J usage is TRBJ2-1, with unresolved D. The receptor was derived from a human donor with classical Hodgkin lymphoma. The DNA of the CDR3 is TGTGCCAGTAGTATTAGGGTCTACAATGAGCAGTTCTTC. Protein sequence: CASSIRVYNEQFF.